The table lists the clone carrying this TCR beta chain with a few counts. The sample comes from a study of blood T cell repertoires in COVID-19. The wider study: The samples span acute and convalescent COVID-19 from the United States, Italy and Spain. T cells, B-cell-depleted T cells, or PBMCs provided the cDNA or gDNA that served as material.

Source study methods: The assay estimated nucleated cells by amplifying reference gene primers. This table comes from immunoSEQ multiplex PCR, and its TCRdb copy is limited to in-frame clones, with some not included. That table furnishes V, J and clone size, whereas the DNA furnished D and trimming. There are roughly 100,000 clones in the sample; less than 85% occur only once, and less than 2% lies in the top ten. The ends were cut back, 0 bases at V and 3 bases at J, with 7 bases in the middle. This CDR3 is 13 amino acids long. The germline V gene encodes CDR1 SGHRS and CDR2 YFSETQ. Specimen: peripheral blood. This chain links TRBV5-1 with TRBJ2-7, with D possibly being TRBD2 (6 bases). The TCR comes from a woman aged 70-85 years with active or convalescent COVID-19. As DNA, the CDR3 is TGCGCCAGCAGCTTGGGGGAGGTCTACGAGCAGTACTTC. Protein: CASSLGEVYEQYF.